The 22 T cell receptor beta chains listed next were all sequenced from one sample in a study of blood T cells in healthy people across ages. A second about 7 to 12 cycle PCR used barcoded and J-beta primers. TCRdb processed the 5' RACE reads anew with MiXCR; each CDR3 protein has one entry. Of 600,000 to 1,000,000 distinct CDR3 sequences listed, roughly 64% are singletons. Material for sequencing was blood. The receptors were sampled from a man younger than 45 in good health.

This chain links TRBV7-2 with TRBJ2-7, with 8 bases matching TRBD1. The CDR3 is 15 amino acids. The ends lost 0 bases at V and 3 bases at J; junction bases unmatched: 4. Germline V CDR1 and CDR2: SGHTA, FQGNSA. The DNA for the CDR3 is TGTGCCAGCAGCTTAGCCCGAGACAGGGGCTACGAGCAGTACTTC. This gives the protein CASSLARDRGYEQYF.

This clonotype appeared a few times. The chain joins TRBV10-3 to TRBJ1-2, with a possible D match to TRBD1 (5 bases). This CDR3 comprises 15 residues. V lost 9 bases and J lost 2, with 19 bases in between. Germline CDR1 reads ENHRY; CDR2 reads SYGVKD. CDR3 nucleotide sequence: TGTGCCATTCTTCCGGGTGGGGGTTTCAACTATGGCTACACCTTC. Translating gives CAILPGGGFNYGYTF.

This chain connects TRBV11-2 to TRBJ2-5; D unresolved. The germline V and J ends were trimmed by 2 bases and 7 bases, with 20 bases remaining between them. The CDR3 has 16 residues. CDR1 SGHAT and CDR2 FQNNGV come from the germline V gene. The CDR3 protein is CASSLSPTSTFGTQYF. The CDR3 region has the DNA TGTGCCAGCAGCTTATCGCCGACAAGCACCTTTGGGACCCAGTACTTC.

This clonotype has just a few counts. CDR3 sequence: CASSQETPTGRNYGYTF. DNA of the CDR3: TGTGCCAGCAGCCAAGAGACCCCCACAGGGCGGAACTATGGCTACACCTTC. This chain links TRBV4-2 with TRBJ1-2; possibly TRBD1 for D (6 bases). CDR1 is LGHNA and CDR2 is YNFKEQ in the germline V gene. V lost 0 bases and J lost 2, with 16 bases in between. The CDR3 loop spans 17 amino acids.

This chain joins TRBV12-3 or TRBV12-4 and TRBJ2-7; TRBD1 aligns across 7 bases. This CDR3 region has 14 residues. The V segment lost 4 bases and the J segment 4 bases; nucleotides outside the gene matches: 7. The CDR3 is CASSSGTAQYEQYF. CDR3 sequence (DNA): TGTGCCAGCAGTTCCGGGACAGCCCAATACGAGCAGTACTTC.

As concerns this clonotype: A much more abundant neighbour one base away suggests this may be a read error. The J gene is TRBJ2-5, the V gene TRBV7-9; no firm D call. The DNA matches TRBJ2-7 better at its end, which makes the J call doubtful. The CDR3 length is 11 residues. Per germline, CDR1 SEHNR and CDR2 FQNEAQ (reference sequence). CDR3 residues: CASSFFDEQYF. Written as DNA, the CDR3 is TGTGCCAGCAGCTTTTTCGACGAGCAGTACTTC.

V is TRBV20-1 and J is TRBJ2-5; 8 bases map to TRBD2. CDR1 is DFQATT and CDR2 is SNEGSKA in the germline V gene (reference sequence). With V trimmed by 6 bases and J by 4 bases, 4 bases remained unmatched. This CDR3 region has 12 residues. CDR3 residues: CSAATSVETQYF. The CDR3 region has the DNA TGCAGTGCCGCGACTAGCGTAGAGACCCAGTACTTC.

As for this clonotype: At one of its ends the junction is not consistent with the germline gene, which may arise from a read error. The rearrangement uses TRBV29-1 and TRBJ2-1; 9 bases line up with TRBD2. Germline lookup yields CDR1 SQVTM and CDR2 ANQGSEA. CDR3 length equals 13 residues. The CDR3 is CGPLSGSCDEQFF. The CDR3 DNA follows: TGTGGGCCGCTTAGCGGGAGTTGTGATGAGCAGTTCTTC.

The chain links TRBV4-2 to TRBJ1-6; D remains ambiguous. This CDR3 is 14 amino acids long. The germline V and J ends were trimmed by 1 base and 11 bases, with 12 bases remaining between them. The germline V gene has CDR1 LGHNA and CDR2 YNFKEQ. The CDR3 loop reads CASSQVKDQAPLHF. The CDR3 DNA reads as TGTGCCAGCAGCCAAGTAAAGGACCAGGCACCCCTCCACTTT.

CDR3 loop: CASSLNPSRLQETQYF. The CDR3 coding sequence is TGTGCCAGCAGCTTAAACCCTTCGCGCCTCCAAGAGACCCAGTACTTC. The rearrangement links TRBV7-2 to TRBJ2-5; D gene uncertain. Trimming shortened V by 2 bases and J by 1 base, and 14 bases separated the two germline ends. CDR1 is SGHTA and CDR2 is FQGNSA in the germline V gene. The CDR3 consists of 16 residues. The full variable domain, completed using reference TRBV7-2 and TRBJ2-5, is GAGVSQSPSNKVTEKGKDVELRCDPISGHTALYWYRQSLGQGLEFLIYFQGNSAPDKSGLPSDRFSAERTGGSVSTLTIQRTQQEDSAVYLCASSLNPSRLQETQYFGPGTRLLVL.

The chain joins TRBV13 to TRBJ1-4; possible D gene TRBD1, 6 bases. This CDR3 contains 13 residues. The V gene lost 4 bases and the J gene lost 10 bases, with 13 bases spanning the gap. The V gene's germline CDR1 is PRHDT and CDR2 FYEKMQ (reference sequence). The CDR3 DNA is TGTGCCAGCAGCTGGCAGGGGAACGGAAAACTGTTTTTT. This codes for CASSWQGNGKLFF.

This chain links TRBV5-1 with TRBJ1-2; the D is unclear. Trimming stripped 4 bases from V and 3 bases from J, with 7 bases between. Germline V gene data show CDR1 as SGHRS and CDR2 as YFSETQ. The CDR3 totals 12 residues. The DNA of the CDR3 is TGCGCCAGCAGCGAGGACGACTATGGCTACACCTTC. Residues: CASSEDDYGYTF. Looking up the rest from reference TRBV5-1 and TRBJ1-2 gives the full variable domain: KAGVTQTPRYLIKTRGQQVTLSCSPISGHRSVSWYQQTPGQGLQFLFEYFSETQRNKGNFPGRFSGRQFSNSRSEMNVSTLELGDSALYLCASSEDDYGYTFGSGTRLTVV.

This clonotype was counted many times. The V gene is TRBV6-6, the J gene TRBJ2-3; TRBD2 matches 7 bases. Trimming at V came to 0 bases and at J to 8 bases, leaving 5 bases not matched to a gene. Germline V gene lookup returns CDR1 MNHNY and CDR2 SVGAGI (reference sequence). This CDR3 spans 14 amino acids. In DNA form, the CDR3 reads TGTGCCAGCAGTTACTCGACGGGAGGCGGTACGCAGTATTTT. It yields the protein CASSYSTGGGTQYF.

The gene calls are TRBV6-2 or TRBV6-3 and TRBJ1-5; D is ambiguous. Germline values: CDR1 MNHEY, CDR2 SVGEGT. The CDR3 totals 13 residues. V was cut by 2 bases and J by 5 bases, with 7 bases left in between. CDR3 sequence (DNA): TGTGCCAGCAGTTACAGCGTGTATCAGCCCCAGCATTTT. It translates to CASSYSVYQPQHF.

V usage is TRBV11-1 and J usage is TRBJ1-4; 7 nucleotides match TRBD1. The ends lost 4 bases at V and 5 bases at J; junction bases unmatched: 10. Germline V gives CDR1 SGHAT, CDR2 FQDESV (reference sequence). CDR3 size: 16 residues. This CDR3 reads CASSSTHRGANEKLFF. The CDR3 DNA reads TGTGCCAGCAGCTCAACCCACAGGGGAGCGAATGAAAAACTGTTTTTT.

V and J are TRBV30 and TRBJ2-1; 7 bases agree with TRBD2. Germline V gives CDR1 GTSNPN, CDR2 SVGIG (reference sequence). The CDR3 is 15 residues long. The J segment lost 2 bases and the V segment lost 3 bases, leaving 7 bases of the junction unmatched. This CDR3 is CAWRGGSGPYNEQFF. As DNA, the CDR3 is TGTGCCTGGAGGGGGGGTAGCGGGCCCTACAATGAGCAGTTCTTC.

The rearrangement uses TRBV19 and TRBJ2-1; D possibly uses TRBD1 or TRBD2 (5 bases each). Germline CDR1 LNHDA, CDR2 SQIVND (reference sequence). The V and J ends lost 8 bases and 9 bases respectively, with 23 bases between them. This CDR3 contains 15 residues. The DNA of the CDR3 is TGTGCCAGTCTGCCGGAGGCAGGGCCTTACCGTGAGCAGTTCTTC. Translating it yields CASLPEAGPYREQFF.

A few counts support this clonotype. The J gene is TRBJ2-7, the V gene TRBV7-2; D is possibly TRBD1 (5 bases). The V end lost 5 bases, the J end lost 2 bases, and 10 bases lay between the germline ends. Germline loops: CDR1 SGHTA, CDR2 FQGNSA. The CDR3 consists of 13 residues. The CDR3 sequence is CASSLDSTYEQYF. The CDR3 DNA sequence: TGTGCCAGCAGCCTCGACAGCACCTACGAGCAGTACTTC.

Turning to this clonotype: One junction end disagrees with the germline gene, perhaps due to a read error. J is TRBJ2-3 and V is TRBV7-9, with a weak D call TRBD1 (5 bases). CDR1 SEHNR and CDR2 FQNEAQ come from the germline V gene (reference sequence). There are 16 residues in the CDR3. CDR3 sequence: CAGSPLIGVETDTQYF. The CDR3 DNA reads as TGTGCCGGCAGTCCCCTAATAGGGGTTGAGACAGATACGCAGTATTTT.

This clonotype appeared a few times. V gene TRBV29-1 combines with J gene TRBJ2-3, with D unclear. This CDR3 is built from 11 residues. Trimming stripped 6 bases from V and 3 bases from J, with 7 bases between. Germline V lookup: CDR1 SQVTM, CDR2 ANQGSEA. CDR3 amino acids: CSVAETDTQYF. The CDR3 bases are TGCAGCGTAGCCGAGACAGATACGCAGTATTTT.

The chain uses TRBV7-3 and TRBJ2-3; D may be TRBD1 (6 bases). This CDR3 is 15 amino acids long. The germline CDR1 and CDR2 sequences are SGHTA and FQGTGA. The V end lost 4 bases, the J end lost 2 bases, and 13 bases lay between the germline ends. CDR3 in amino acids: CASSSVRGNTDTQYF. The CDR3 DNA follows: TGTGCCAGCAGCTCTGTCAGGGGAAACACAGATACGCAGTATTTT.

CDR3 in amino acids: CASSVGVEFGNEQFF. The CDR3 region has the DNA TGTGCCAGCAGCGTAGGGGTAGAGTTTGGTAATGAGCAGTTCTTC. The rearrangement uses TRBV9 and TRBJ2-1; D is unclear. Looked up from germline, CDR1 is SGDLS and CDR2 is YYNGEE. Trimming took off 0 bases at V and 7 bases at J, with 14 bases between the two ends. This CDR3 spans 15 amino acids.